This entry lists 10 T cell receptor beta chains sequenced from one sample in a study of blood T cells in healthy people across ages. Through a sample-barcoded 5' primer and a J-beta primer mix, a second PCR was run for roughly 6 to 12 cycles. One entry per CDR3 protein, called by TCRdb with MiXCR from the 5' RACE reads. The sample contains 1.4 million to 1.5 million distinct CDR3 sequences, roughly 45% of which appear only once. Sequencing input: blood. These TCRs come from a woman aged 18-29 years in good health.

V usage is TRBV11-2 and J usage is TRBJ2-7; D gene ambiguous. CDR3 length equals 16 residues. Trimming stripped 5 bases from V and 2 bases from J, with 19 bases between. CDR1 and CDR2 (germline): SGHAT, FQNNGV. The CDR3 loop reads CASSPRIGLRTYEQYF. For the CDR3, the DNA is TGTGCCAGCAGCCCCCGTATAGGGCTCCGAACCTACGAGCAGTACTTC.

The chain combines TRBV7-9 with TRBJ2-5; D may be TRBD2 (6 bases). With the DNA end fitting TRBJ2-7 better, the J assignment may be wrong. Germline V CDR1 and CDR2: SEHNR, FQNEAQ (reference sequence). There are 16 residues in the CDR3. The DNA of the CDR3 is TGTGCCAGCAGCTCGGACGGGGACTCGATGCCGTACGAGCAGTACTTC. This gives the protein CASSSDGDSMPYEQYF.

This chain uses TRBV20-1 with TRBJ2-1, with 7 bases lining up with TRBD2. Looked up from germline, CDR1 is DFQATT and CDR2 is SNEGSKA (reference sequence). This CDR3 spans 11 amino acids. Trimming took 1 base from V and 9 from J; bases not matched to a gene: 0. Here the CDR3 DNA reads TGCAGTGCTAGAGGCGGGGGTGAGCAGTTCTTC. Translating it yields CSARGGGEQFF.

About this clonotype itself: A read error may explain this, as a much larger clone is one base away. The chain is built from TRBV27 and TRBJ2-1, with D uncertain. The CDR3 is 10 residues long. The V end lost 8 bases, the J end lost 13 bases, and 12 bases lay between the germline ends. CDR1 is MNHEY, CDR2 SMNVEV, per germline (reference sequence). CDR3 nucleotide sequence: TGTGCCAGCGGTCTAGAGACCCAGTTCTTC. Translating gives CASGLETQFF.

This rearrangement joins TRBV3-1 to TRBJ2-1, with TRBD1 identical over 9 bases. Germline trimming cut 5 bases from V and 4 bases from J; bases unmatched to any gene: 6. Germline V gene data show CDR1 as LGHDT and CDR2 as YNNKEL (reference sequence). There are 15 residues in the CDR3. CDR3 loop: CASSTRTGVYNEQFF. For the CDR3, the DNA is TGTGCCAGCAGCACTCGGACAGGGGTTTACAATGAGCAGTTCTTC.

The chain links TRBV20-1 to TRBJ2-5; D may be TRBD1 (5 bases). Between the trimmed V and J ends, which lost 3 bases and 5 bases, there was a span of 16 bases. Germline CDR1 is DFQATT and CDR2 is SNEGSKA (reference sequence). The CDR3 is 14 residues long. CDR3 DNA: TGCAGTGCTAGGGATAGGGGTTTTCGGGAGACCCAGTACTTC. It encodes CSARDRGFRETQYF.

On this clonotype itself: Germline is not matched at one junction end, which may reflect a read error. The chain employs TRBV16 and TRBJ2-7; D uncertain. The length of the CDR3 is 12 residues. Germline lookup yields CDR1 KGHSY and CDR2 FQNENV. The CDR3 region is CASSRSSNERYF. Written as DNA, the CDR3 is TGTGCCAGCAGCCGAAGTTCTAATGAGCGGTACTTC.

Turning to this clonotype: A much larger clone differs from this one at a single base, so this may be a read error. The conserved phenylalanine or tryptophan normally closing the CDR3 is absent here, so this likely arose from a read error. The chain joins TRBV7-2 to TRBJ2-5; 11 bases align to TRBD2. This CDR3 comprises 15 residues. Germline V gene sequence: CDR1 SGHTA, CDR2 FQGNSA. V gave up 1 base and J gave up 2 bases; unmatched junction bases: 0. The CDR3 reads CASSLGLAGQETQYY. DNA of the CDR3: TGTGCCAGCAGCTTAGGACTAGCGGGACAAGAGACCCAGTACTAC.

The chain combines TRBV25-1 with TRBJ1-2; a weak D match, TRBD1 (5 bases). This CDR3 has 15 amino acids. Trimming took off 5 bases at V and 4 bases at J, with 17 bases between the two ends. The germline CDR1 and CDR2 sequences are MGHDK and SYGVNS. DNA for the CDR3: TGTGCCAGCAGTCCCGACCGGGACCGGATCTATGGCTACACCTTC. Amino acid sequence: CASSPDRDRIYGYTF.

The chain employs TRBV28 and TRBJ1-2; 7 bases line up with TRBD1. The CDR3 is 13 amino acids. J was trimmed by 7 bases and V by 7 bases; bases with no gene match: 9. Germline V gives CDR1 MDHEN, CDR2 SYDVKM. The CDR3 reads CASNRRGSLGYTF. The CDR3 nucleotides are TGTGCCAGCAATCGCAGGGGGTCGCTTGGCTACACCTTC.